Sequencing of this TCR beta chain was carried out in a study of CD8+ T cells in alopecia areata. The study, taken as a whole, reports: Scalp sequencing captures resident alphabeta T cells of normal skin too.

CDR1 SQVTM and CDR2 ANQGSEA come from the germline V gene. Trimming removed 0 bases at V and 8 bases at J, with 16 bases between. This CDR3 is built from 14 residues. On this clone itself: Its antigen is unknown.

Reverse transcribed after extraction, RNA yielded cDNA as the sequencing template. TCRdb's copy holds only in-frame clones and misses some; the assay was immunoSEQ multiplex PCR. This table has 150,000 or so clones, roughly 60% appearing once. V usage is TRBV29-1 and J usage is TRBJ1-2; D is uncertain. The specimen sequenced was CD4+ T cells sorted from blood. The TCR was taken from a human donor in good health. The CDR3 is CSVEDLPGIKGYTF. CDR3 bases: TGCAGCGTTGAAGATCTTCCGGGGATAAAAGGCTACACCTTC.